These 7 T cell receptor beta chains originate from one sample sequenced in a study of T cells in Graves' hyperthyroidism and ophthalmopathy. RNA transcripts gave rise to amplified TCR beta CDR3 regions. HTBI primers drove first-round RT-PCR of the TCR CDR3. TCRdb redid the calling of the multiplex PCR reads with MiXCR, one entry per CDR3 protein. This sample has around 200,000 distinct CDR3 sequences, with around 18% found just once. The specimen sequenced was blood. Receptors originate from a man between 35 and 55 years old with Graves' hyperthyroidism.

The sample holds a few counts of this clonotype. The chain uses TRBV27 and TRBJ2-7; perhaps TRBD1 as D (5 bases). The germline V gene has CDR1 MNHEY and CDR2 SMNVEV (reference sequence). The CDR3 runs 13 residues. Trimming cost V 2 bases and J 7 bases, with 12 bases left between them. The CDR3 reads CASSLRAGYEQYF. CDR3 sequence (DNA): TGTGCCAGCAGTTTAAGGGCAGGGTATGAGCAGTACTTC.

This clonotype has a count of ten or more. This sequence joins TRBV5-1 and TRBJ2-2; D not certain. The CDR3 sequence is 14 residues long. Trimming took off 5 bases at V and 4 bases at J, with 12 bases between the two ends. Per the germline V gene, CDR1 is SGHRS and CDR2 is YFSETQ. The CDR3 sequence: CASSTGHRTGELFF. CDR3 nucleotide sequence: TGCGCCAGCAGTACCGGGCACCGCACCGGGGAGCTGTTTTTT.

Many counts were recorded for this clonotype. The CDR3 protein is CASSKGTAQAKNIQYF. The DNA for the CDR3 is TGTGCCAGCAGTAAGGGGACAGCCCAAGCCAAAAACATTCAGTACTTC. J is TRBJ2-4 and V is TRBV27, with 7 bases identical to TRBD1. J was trimmed by 0 bases and V by 5 bases; bases with no gene match: 7. Per the germline V gene, CDR1 is MNHEY and CDR2 is SMNVEV (reference sequence). The CDR3 runs 16 residues.

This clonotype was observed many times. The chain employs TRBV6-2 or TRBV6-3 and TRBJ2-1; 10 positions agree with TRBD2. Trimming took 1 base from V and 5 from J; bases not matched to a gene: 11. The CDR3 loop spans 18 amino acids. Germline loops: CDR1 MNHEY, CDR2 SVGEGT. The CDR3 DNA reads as TGTGCCAGCAGTTACTATGCTAGCGGGGGCAAGGGGGACAATGAGCAGTTCTTC. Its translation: CASSYYASGGKGDNEQFF.

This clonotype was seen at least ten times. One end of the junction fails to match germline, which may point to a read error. The CDR3 DNA is TGTGCCTGGAGTGTAGACGGACCCTACGGGCAGTACTTC. Protein product: CAWSVDGPYGQYF. This sequence joins TRBV30 and TRBJ2-7; the D is unclear. CDR1 GTSNPN and CDR2 SVGIG come from the germline V gene (reference sequence). The CDR3 runs to 13 residues.

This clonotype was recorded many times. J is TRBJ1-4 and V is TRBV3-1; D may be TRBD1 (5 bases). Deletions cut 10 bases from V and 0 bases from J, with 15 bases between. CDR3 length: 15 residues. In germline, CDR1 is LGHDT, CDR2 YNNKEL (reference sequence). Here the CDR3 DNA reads TGTGCCACAACTGGGGACCCTGCAACTAATGAAAAACTGTTTTTT. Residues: CATTGDPATNEKLFF.

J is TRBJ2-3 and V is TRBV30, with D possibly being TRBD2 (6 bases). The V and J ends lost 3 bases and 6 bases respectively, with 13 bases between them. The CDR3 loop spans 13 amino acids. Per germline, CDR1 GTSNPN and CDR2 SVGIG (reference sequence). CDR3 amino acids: CAWSDLRGDTQYF. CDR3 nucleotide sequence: TGTGCCTGGAGCGACCTCCGGGGGGATACGCAGTATTTT.